The 28 T cell receptor beta chains presented below share a single source sample, sequenced in a study of cytomegalovirus exposure and HLA in healthy donors. The PCR made use of 60 Vbeta and 13 Jbeta primers. Clones were read by immunoSEQ multiplex PCR, and TCRdb kept only the in-frame ones, dropping some. The sample lists some 48,000 clones; roughly 75% were seen once. Sequences were obtained from PBMCs. These receptors all come from a young man in good health and CMV-seropositive.

The genes are TRBV5-6 and TRBJ1-2, with TRBD1 identical over 7 bases. The CDR3 has 13 residues. Germline CDR1 is SGHDT and CDR2 is YYEEEE. J lost 4 bases, V lost 2 bases, and 2 bases had no gene match. The DNA of the CDR3 is TGTGCCAGCAGCTTAGGGGGCGGCTATGGCTACACCTTC. It translates to CASSLGGGYGYTF.

In regard to this clone: In the same sample, other DNA sequences code for this CDR3. The genes are TRBV19 and TRBJ1-5; tentative D call: TRBD1 (5 bases). Trimming removed 4 bases at V and 1 base at J, with 14 bases between. CDR1 LNHDA and CDR2 SQIVND come from the germline V gene (reference sequence). The CDR3 contains 16 residues. CDR3 region: CASSTTGVWSNQPQHF. The DNA of the CDR3 is TGTGCCAGTAGTACCACAGGAGTATGGAGCAATCAGCCCCAGCATTTT.

This chain uses TRBV14 with TRBJ2-5; possibly TRBD1 for D (5 bases). The CDR3 consists of 15 residues. Trimming removed 0 bases at V and 4 bases at J, with 12 bases between. The germline gives CDR1 SGHDN, CDR2 FVKESK. The DNA for the CDR3 is TGTGCCAGCAGCCAAGATCTGGGCAGGGCAGAGACCCAGTACTTC. It translates to CASSQDLGRAETQYF.

This chain connects TRBV2 to TRBJ1-1; D unclear. This CDR3 is built from 12 residues. CDR1 and CDR2 from the germline V gene are SNHLY and FYNNEI. Trimming left V 10 bases short and J 1 base short, with 10 bases between. CDR3 DNA: TGTGCCAACCGAGGAAAGAACACTGAAGCTTTCTTT. Translated, it gives CANRGKNTEAFF.

This clone was recorded a few times. The chain joins TRBV5-1 to TRBJ1-3, with TRBD1 matching over 8 bases. This CDR3 contains 17 residues. The ends lost 3 bases at V and 3 bases at J; junction bases unmatched: 11. The germline V gene encodes CDR1 SGHRS and CDR2 YFSETQ. CDR3 bases: TGCGCCAGCAGCTCGACTCCCAGGGGGCTCGGTGGAAACACCATATATTTT. Protein sequence: CASSSTPRGLGGNTIYF. Full variable domain (missing parts from reference TRBV5-1 and TRBJ1-3): KAGVTQTPRYLIKTRGQQVTLSCSPISGHRSVSWYQQTPGQGLQFLFEYFSETQRNKGNFPGRFSGRQFSNSRSEMNVSTLELGDSALYLCASSSTPRGLGGNTIYFGEGSWLTVV.

The CDR3 nucleotides read TGCGCCAGCAGCTTCTCGACAGCCCGCGGCGGGAACACTGAAGCTTTCTTT. This encodes CASSFSTARGGNTEAFF. The gene calls are TRBV5-1 and TRBJ1-1, with D perhaps TRBD1 (5 bases). V was pared by 2 bases and J by 1 base, with 18 bases between. Germline V gene lookup returns CDR1 SGHRS and CDR2 YFSETQ. This CDR3 contains 17 residues.

V and J are TRBV6-1 and TRBJ1-5; 7 bases line up with TRBD1. V dropped 2 bases and J dropped 1; count of bases not matched to a gene: 5. The CDR3 covers 16 residues. CDR1 is MNHNS, CDR2 SASEGT, per germline. CDR3 in amino acids: CASSEWYRGSNQPQHF. The DNA of the CDR3 is TGTGCCAGCAGTGAATGGTACAGGGGAAGCAATCAGCCCCAGCATTTT.

The rearrangement joins TRBV29-1 to TRBJ1-2, with 7 bases matching TRBD1. V was clipped by 5 bases and J by 1 base; unmatched bases: 1. The length of the CDR3 is 12 residues. CDR1 is SQVTM, CDR2 ANQGSEA, per germline. CDR3 in DNA: TGCAGCGTTTGGGACAGTAACTATGGCTACACCTTC. Encoded protein: CSVWDSNYGYTF.

This clone was seen a few times. The chain has TRBV11-3 and TRBJ2-7, with D possibly being TRBD1 (6 bases). CDR1 and CDR2 from the germline V gene are SGHNT and YENEEA. This CDR3 comprises 16 residues. V gave up 3 bases and J gave up 6 bases, with 21 bases separating them. Here the CDR3 DNA reads TGTGCCAGCAGCTTTCGAAGTACACAGGGTTCAGGCGAGCAGTACTTC. Its translation: CASSFRSTQGSGEQYF.

The chain recombines TRBV5-6 with TRBJ1-2, with D uncertain. The CDR3 is 18 residues long. Germline V gene data show CDR1 as SGHDT and CDR2 as YYEEEE. Trimming took 3 bases from V and 0 from J, leaving 21 bases between them. CDR3 residues: CASSSLNTLRTTNYGYTF. CDR3 nucleotide sequence: TGTGCCAGCAGCTCCCTGAATACACTCAGGACTACTAACTATGGCTACACCTTC.

The chain is built from TRBV5-1 and TRBJ1-2, with 8 bases identical to TRBD1. The ends lost 2 bases at V and 0 bases at J; junction bases unmatched: 9. Germline CDR1 and CDR2: SGHRS and YFSETQ. There are 17 residues in the CDR3. CDR3 nucleotide sequence: TGCGCCAGCAGCTTTAACTCGGGACAGGTGACTAACTATGGCTACACCTTC. The encoded protein is CASSFNSGQVTNYGYTF.

The J gene is TRBJ2-3, the V gene TRBV28, with D perhaps matching TRBD1 (5 bases). CDR1 is MDHEN, CDR2 SYDVKM, per germline. The V end was cut by 7 bases, the J end by 2 bases, with 13 bases between. The CDR3 contains 14 residues. This CDR3 is CASTTTVNTDTQYF. In DNA, the CDR3 is TGTGCCAGCACTACGACAGTTAACACAGATACGCAGTATTTT.

The J gene is TRBJ2-2, the V gene TRBV13, with a possible D match to TRBD1 (6 bases). V gave up 5 bases and J gave up 4 bases, with 23 bases separating them. In germline, CDR1 is PRHDT, CDR2 FYEKMQ (reference sequence). The CDR3 loop spans 18 amino acids. CDR3 in amino acids: CASSRDPTGWSTTGELFF. For the CDR3, the DNA is TGTGCCAGCAGCCGAGACCCGACAGGTTGGTCGACCACCGGGGAGCTGTTTTTT.

The count of this clone is one. V and J are TRBV7-9 and TRBJ1-2, with 9 positions matching TRBD1. Germline CDR1 is SEHNR and CDR2 is FQNEAQ (reference sequence). This CDR3 has 17 amino acids. J gave up 2 bases and V 5 bases, and 12 bases lay outside the gene matches. The CDR3 DNA is TGTGCCAGCAGCCAGAGATTAACGGGACAGGGAAACTATGGCTACACCTTC. Its protein is CASSQRLTGQGNYGYTF.

The chain joins TRBV7-3 to TRBJ2-7; 11 nucleotides line up with TRBD1. The J segment lost 2 bases and the V segment lost 2 bases, leaving 2 bases of the junction unmatched. The CDR3 runs 15 residues. The germline V gene has CDR1 SGHTA and CDR2 FQGTGA. CDR3 sequence reads: CASSLGQGAPYEQYF. For the CDR3, the DNA is TGTGCCAGCAGCTTAGGACAGGGGGCCCCCTACGAGCAGTACTTC.

J is TRBJ1-1 and V is TRBV19; D gene ambiguous. Germline V gives CDR1 LNHDA, CDR2 SQIVND (reference sequence). Deletions cut 4 bases from V and 0 bases from J, with 6 bases between. CDR3 size: 13 residues. CDR3 DNA: TGTGCCAGTAGTACAGTCATGAACACTGAAGCTTTCTTT. Translation: CASSTVMNTEAFF.

This sequence joins TRBV6-1 and TRBJ2-3; 9 nucleotides align to TRBD2. V shed 7 bases, J shed 0 bases, and the junction held 5 bases outside the gene matches. Germline V gene data show CDR1 as MNHNS and CDR2 as SASEGT. The CDR3 runs to 15 residues. The DNA of the CDR3 is TGTGCCAGCACCCTGACTAGCGGTAGCACAGATACGCAGTATTTT. Residues: CASTLTSGSTDTQYF.

This chain connects TRBV15 to TRBJ1-3, with D perhaps matching TRBD1 (6 bases). Between the trimmed V and J ends, which lost 1 base and 2 bases, there was a span of 9 bases. The CDR3 runs to 15 residues. CDR1 is LNHNV and CDR2 is YYDKDF in the germline V gene (reference sequence). CDR3 sequence: CATSRVGTPGNTIYF. CDR3 in DNA: TGTGCCACCAGCAGAGTAGGGACACCTGGAAACACCATATATTTT.

DNA for the CDR3: TGTGCCAGCAGCTTCCGGGATAACACTGAAGCTTTCTTT. Translated: CASSFRDNTEAFF. The chain uses TRBV7-3 and TRBJ1-1; D is undetermined. This CDR3 spans 13 amino acids. Germline V gene sequence: CDR1 SGHTA, CDR2 FQGTGA. Trimming cost V 3 bases and J 2 bases, with 7 bases left between them. Filled out from reference TRBV7-3 and TRBJ1-1, the complete variable domain reads GAGVSQTPSNKVTEKGKYVELRCDPISGHTALYWYRQSLGQGPEFLIYFQGTGAADDSGLPNDRFFAVRPEGSVSTLKIQRTERGDSAVYLCASSFRDNTEAFFGQGTRLTVV.

This clone turned up a few times. This sequence joins TRBV19 and TRBJ1-5; no clear D gene. Trimming took off 0 bases at V and 0 bases at J, with 9 bases between the two ends. Looked up from germline, CDR1 is LNHDA and CDR2 is SQIVND (reference sequence). This CDR3 region has 16 residues. CDR3 nucleotides: TGTGCCAGTAGTATAGACCGAGAGAATAGCAATCAGCCCCAGCATTTT. It translates to CASSIDRENSNQPQHF.

The chain recombines TRBV2 with TRBJ2-7, with 8 bases aligning to TRBD1. In germline, CDR1 is SNHLY, CDR2 FYNNEI. There are 13 residues in the CDR3. V dropped 7 bases and J dropped 6; count of bases not matched to a gene: 8. The chain's CDR3 is CASKSGQESEQYF. CDR3 sequence (DNA): TGTGCCAGCAAGTCGGGACAGGAGAGCGAGCAGTACTTC. The whole variable domain, filled in from reference TRBV2 and TRBJ2-7, reads EPEVTQTPSHQVTQMGQEVILRCVPISNHLYFYWYRQILGQKVEFLVSFYNNEISEKSEIFDDQFSVERPDGSNFTLKIRSTKLEDSAMYFCASKSGQESEQYFGPGTRLTVT.

The V call is TRBV5-3, the J call TRBJ2-2; the D gene is possibly TRBD1 (6 bases). TRBV5-3 is an open reading frame whose function is uncertain. There are 14 residues in the CDR3. Trimming took 5 bases from V and 4 from J, leaving 12 bases between them. The CDR3 protein is CARSSGALTGELFF. For the CDR3, the DNA is TGTGCCAGAAGTTCAGGGGCACTCACCGGGGAGCTGTTTTTT.

This chain joins TRBV7-9 and TRBJ2-4; TRBD2 matches at 9 bases. V lost 4 bases and J lost 7; bases outside the gene matches: 11. The CDR3 contains 16 residues. Germline CDR1 and CDR2: SEHNR and FQNEAQ (reference sequence). The CDR3 sequence is CASSSTLAGRGNIQYF. The DNA for the CDR3 is TGTGCCAGCAGCTCCACCCTAGCGGGGAGGGGGAACATTCAGTACTTC.

The V call is TRBV7-7, the J call TRBJ2-7; TRBD2 agrees at 7 bases. Germline CDR1 and CDR2: SSHAT and FNYEAQ (reference sequence). The CDR3 consists of 14 residues. Germline trimming cut 1 base from V and 3 bases from J; bases unmatched to any gene: 3. CDR3 loop: CASSLGAGSYEQYF. CDR3 sequence (DNA): TGTGCCAGCAGCTTAGGAGCGGGGAGCTACGAGCAGTACTTC.

The chain combines TRBV28 with TRBJ1-6, with 9 bases fitting TRBD1. Germline CDR1 is MDHEN and CDR2 is SYDVKM. This CDR3 is built from 14 residues. J lost 8 bases, V lost 7 bases, and 6 bases had no gene match. The CDR3 coding sequence is TGTGCCAGCACCCAGGGGACAGGGTATTCACCCCTCCACTTT. It yields the protein CASTQGTGYSPLHF.

V usage is TRBV19 and J usage is TRBJ2-6; possible D gene TRBD1, 6 bases. The CDR3 length is 18 residues. Germline V gene data show CDR1 as LNHDA and CDR2 as SQIVND (reference sequence). Deletions cut 2 bases from V and 3 bases from J, with 17 bases between. CDR3 protein: CASSIRTVSGLGANVLTF. The CDR3 DNA follows: TGTGCCAGTAGTATAAGGACAGTGTCAGGTCTTGGGGCCAACGTCCTGACTTTC. Drawing the rest from reference TRBV19 and TRBJ2-6, the complete variable domain is DGGITQSPKYLFRKEGQNVTLSCEQNLNHDAMYWYRQDPGQGLRLIYYSQIVNDFQKGDIAEGYSVSREKKESFPLTVTSAQKNPTAFYLCASSIRTVSGLGANVLTFGAGSRLTVL.

This clone was detected a few times. Other DNA sequences within the sample encode an identical CDR3. CDR3 coding DNA: TGTGCCAGCAGTTACGAAGGGGCAACTAATGAAAAACTGTTTTTT. Protein product: CASSYEGATNEKLFF. The chain uses TRBV6-5 and TRBJ1-4; tentative D call: TRBD1 (5 bases). This CDR3 comprises 15 residues. Germline V CDR1 and CDR2: MNHEY, SVGAGI. Trimming took 2 bases from V and 0 from J, leaving 7 bases between them.

This clone is deemed medium-sized. The V gene is TRBV5-6, the J gene TRBJ1-2; D uncertain. The CDR3 has 17 residues. The germline V and J ends were trimmed by 0 bases and 3 bases, with 18 bases remaining between them. From germline, CDR1 is SGHDT and CDR2 YYEEEE. Here the CDR3 reads CASSLDLGGLRHYGYTF. CDR3 DNA: TGTGCCAGCAGCTTGGACTTAGGCGGTCTGCGTCACTATGGCTACACCTTC.